Presented here are 27 T cell receptor beta chains from one specimen sequenced in a study of T cell changes during pregnancy in multiple sclerosis. Sequencing used immunoSEQ multiplex PCR; TCRdb keeps in-frame clones, though not all of them. The sample carries some 100,000 clones, about 94% recorded once. The specimen comprised peripheral blood, sampled before pregnancy. Receptors were obtained from a female donor with multiple sclerosis, enrolled in a pregnancy study.

For the CDR3, the DNA is TGTGCCAGTTGTCGACGGTTTAGCGGGAATCAGCCCCAGCATTTT. The encoded protein is CASCRRFSGNQPQHF. This chain joins TRBV19 and TRBJ1-5, with D uncertain. In germline, CDR1 is LNHDA, CDR2 SQIVND (reference sequence). The CDR3 is made up of 15 amino acids. V lost 8 bases to trimming and J lost 4 bases, with 18 bases between them.

This rearrangement joins TRBV11-2 to TRBJ2-2, with D uncertain. The V gene's germline CDR1 is SGHAT and CDR2 FQNNGV. The CDR3 is 12 residues long. V was cut by 3 bases and J by 5 bases, with 4 bases left in between. In DNA, the CDR3 is TGTGCCAGCAGCTTTCGTACCGGGGAGCTGTTTTTT. Its translation: CASSFRTGELFF.

The genes are TRBV6-5 and TRBJ1-5; TRBD1 matches at 11 bases. The V gene's germline CDR1 is MNHEY and CDR2 SVGAGI. This CDR3 spans 15 amino acids. The ends lost 6 bases at V and 4 bases at J; junction bases unmatched: 5. CDR3 nucleotides: TGTGCCAGCAGACGGGACAGGGGGAGAAATCAGCCCCAGCATTTT. The encoded protein is CASRRDRGRNQPQHF.

The V and J genes are TRBV15 and TRBJ1-3; D uncertain. Trimming took off 9 bases at V and 3 bases at J, with 9 bases between the two ends. The length of the CDR3 is 12 residues. From germline, CDR1 is LNHNV and CDR2 YYDKDF (reference sequence). CDR3 sequence reads: CATTGFGNTIYF. The CDR3 bases are TGTGCCACGACGGGATTTGGAAACACCATATATTTT.

In DNA form, the CDR3 reads TGTGCCAGCAGCCAAGACGAAGTAGGGACTAGATTGACCGGGGAGCTGTTTTTT. It encodes CASSQDEVGTRLTGELFF. V is TRBV4-2 and J is TRBJ2-2, with 8 bases identical to TRBD2. From germline, CDR1 is LGHNA and CDR2 YNFKEQ. J gave up 5 bases and V 0 bases, and 11 bases lay outside the gene matches. The CDR3 has 18 amino acids.

The J gene is TRBJ2-4, the V gene TRBV29-1, with 9 bases aligning to TRBD2. The germline V gene encodes CDR1 SQVTM and CDR2 ANQGSEA. The V gene end was trimmed by 8 bases and the J gene end by 7 bases; junction bases not matched to a gene: 9. CDR3 length equals 13 residues. The CDR3: CSTGGGASNIQYF. CDR3 nucleotides: TGCAGCACCGGCGGGGGGGCAAGTAACATTCAGTACTTC.

The CDR3 bases are TGTGCCAGCAACCCACCGGGGGGCTACACCTTC. This codes for CASNPPGGYTF. V usage is TRBV2 and J usage is TRBJ1-2, with D unclear. Trimming shortened V by 7 bases and J by 8 bases, and 11 bases separated the two germline ends. The CDR3 length is 11 residues. CDR1 is SNHLY, CDR2 FYNNEI, per germline.

This sequence joins TRBV6-1 and TRBJ2-3; 8 bases align to TRBD2. The V and J ends lost 6 bases and 0 bases, in that order; junction bases with no gene match: 5. CDR3 size: 15 residues. Germline values: CDR1 MNHNS, CDR2 SASEGT. The CDR3 reads CASRGSGTSTDTQYF. DNA of the CDR3: TGTGCCAGCAGAGGTAGCGGGACTAGCACAGATACGCAGTATTTT.

The V and J genes are TRBV6-1 and TRBJ1-1; the match to TRBD1 covers 10 bases. The CDR3 is 13 residues long. Per germline, CDR1 MNHNS and CDR2 SASEGT. V was clipped by 9 bases and J by 12 bases; unmatched bases: 13. Here the CDR3 DNA reads TGTGCCAGTAAAAAGGGACAGGGGAGTTTAACTTTCTTT. It specifies CASKKGQGSLTFF.

The chain uses TRBV6-5 and TRBJ2-2, with D possibly TRBD2 on 7 matching bases. Germline V gene data show CDR1 as MNHEY and CDR2 as SVGAGI. The CDR3 extends over 15 amino acids. V dropped 1 base and J dropped 6 bases, with 12 bases sitting between them. The CDR3 nucleotides are TGTGCCAGCAGTTACTACGGGGGGCTGGCCGGGGAGCTGTTTTTT. It is translated as CASSYYGGLAGELFF.

This clone was seen once. The V and J genes are TRBV7-9 and TRBJ1-1; 11 positions match TRBD1. From germline, CDR1 is SEHNR and CDR2 FQNEAQ (reference sequence). The CDR3 sequence is 14 residues long. Trimming cost V 6 bases and J 7 bases; bases outside gene matches: 7. The CDR3: CASRTGTGGDEAFF. In DNA form, the CDR3 reads TGTGCCAGCAGAACCGGGACAGGGGGTGATGAAGCTTTCTTT. Combining the CDR3 with reference TRBV7-9 and TRBJ1-1 gives the whole variable domain DTGVSQNPRHKITKRGQNVTFRCDPISEHNRLYWYRQTLGQGPEFLTYFQNEAQLEKSRLLSDRFSAERPKGSFSTLEIQRTEQGDSAMYLCASRTGTGGDEAFFGQGTRLTVV.

V and J are TRBV30 and TRBJ1-4; tentative D call: TRBD1 (6 bases). With 4 bases removed from V and 4 bases from J, the gap between germline ends came to 16 bases. This CDR3 has 15 residues. The germline V gene encodes CDR1 GTSNPN and CDR2 SVGIG (reference sequence). The CDR3 bases are TGTGCCTGGACCCGAGGGGGACAAGTTAATGAAAAACTGTTTTTT. Translating it yields CAWTRGGQVNEKLFF.

The CDR3 sequence is CASSQTGTTNNEQFF. For the CDR3, the DNA is TGCGCCAGCAGTCAAACCGGGACTACCAACAATGAGCAGTTCTTC. V gene TRBV10-2 combines with J gene TRBJ2-1; TRBD2 matches at 7 bases. From germline, CDR1 is WSHSY and CDR2 SAAADI. V gave up 5 bases and J gave up 5 bases; unmatched junction bases: 9. This CDR3 spans 15 amino acids.

The V gene is TRBV28, the J gene TRBJ2-3, with TRBD2 matching 9 bases. There are 16 residues in the CDR3. V lost 3 bases to trimming and J lost 1 base; unmatched junction nucleotides: 5. Germline CDR1 reads MDHEN; CDR2 reads SYDVKM. This chain's CDR3 is CASSLPSGDRTDTQYF. The DNA of the CDR3 is TGTGCCAGCAGTTTGCCTAGCGGGGACCGCACAGATACGCAGTATTTT.

The chain joins TRBV6-1 to TRBJ2-4; 7 bases line up with TRBD2. Trimming cost V 4 bases and J 5 bases; bases outside gene matches: 8. The CDR3 is 15 residues long. Looked up from germline, CDR1 is MNHNS and CDR2 is SASEGT. The CDR3 coding sequence is TGTGCCAGCAGTGGGCGGGGGAGGTGGGAAAACATTCAGTACTTC. Its protein product is CASSGRGRWENIQYF.

This chain links TRBV18 with TRBJ1-4; TRBD1 matches 7 bases. J gave up 0 bases and V 3 bases, and 7 bases lay outside the gene matches. This CDR3 spans 17 amino acids. CDR1 is KGHSH, CDR2 LQKENI, per germline. This CDR3 is CASSPQGVRATNEKLFF. Written as DNA, the CDR3 is TGTGCCAGCTCACCTCAGGGGGTGAGGGCAACTAATGAAAAACTGTTTTTT.

The DNA of the CDR3 is TGTGCCAGCAGTACTCGGACTAGCGGGAGTAAAAATCCCTACGAGCAGTACTTC. Translation gives CASSTRTSGSKNPYEQYF. The V call is TRBV2, the J call TRBJ2-7; 13 bases map to TRBD2. The junction had 12 bases not matched to a gene; V was cut back by 5 bases and J by 2 bases. Germline V CDR1 and CDR2: SNHLY, FYNNEI. This CDR3 is built from 18 residues.

The genes are TRBV18 and TRBJ2-7, with D possibly being TRBD2 (5 bases). Germline CDR1 and CDR2: KGHSH and LQKENI. Trimming removed 6 bases from V and 3 bases from J, with 15 bases in between. This CDR3 has 14 residues. The CDR3 region has the DNA TGTGCCAGCTCGCCTGGAGGCTCAAACTACGAGCAGTACTTC. Translated: CASSPGGSNYEQYF.

The chain couples TRBV5-5 to TRBJ2-3; D call uncertain. V was pared by 2 bases and J by 3 bases, with 10 bases between. This CDR3 is 14 amino acids long. Germline V gene sequence: CDR1 SGHKS, CDR2 YYEKEE (reference sequence). CDR3 amino acids: CASSFIVDTDTQYF. CDR3 coding DNA: TGTGCCAGCAGCTTCATAGTCGATACAGATACGCAGTATTTT.

The gene calls are TRBV6-1 and TRBJ1-2; 7 positions agree with TRBD1. Germline CDR1 and CDR2: MNHNS and SASEGT. CDR3 length equals 14 residues. Trimming at V came to 2 bases and at J to 4 bases, leaving 4 bases not matched to a gene. CDR3 DNA: TGTGCCAGCAGTGAAAGGGGGCAGACCTATGGCTACACCTTC. Translation gives CASSERGQTYGYTF.

The CDR3 DNA reads as TGTGCCAGCAGTTCATTTTCTCAGGGTACGGGTTACAATGAGCAGTTCTTC. Protein sequence: CASSSFSQGTGYNEQFF. The chain uses TRBV28 and TRBJ2-1; D might be TRBD1 (5 bases). Between the trimmed V and J ends, which lost 4 bases and 4 bases, there was a span of 20 bases. Germline V gene sequence: CDR1 MDHEN, CDR2 SYDVKM. The CDR3 totals 17 residues.

The chain's CDR3 is CASSPTSGSGEQFF. The CDR3 nucleotides read TGTGCCAGCAGTCCGACTAGCGGGAGCGGTGAGCAGTTCTTC. The rearrangement uses TRBV28 and TRBJ2-1; 12 positions match TRBD2. The germline gives CDR1 MDHEN, CDR2 SYDVKM. The CDR3 runs 14 residues. Unmatched junction bases numbered 5, after V lost 5 bases and J lost 9 bases.

CDR3 loop: CASSPTSTGIYEQYF. The CDR3 coding sequence is TGTGCCAGCAGTCCAACATCGACAGGGATCTACGAGCAGTACTTC. V is TRBV27 and J is TRBJ2-7, with 7 bases lining up with TRBD1. CDR1 is MNHEY, CDR2 SMNVEV, per germline (reference sequence). The CDR3 contains 15 residues. V lost 5 bases, J lost 3 bases, and 10 bases stayed unmatched.

The J gene is TRBJ1-5, the V gene TRBV19; 8 bases fit TRBD1. The germline CDR1 and CDR2 sequences are LNHDA and SQIVND (reference sequence). Germline trimming cut 5 bases from V and 0 bases from J; bases unmatched to any gene: 6. CDR3 length: 16 residues. CDR3 sequence reads: CASSSRTGNSNQPQHF. In nucleotides, the CDR3 is TGTGCCAGTAGTTCCCGGACAGGGAATAGCAATCAGCCCCAGCATTTT. The full variable domain, its missing parts supplied by reference TRBV19 and TRBJ1-5, is DGGITQSPKYLFRKEGQNVTLSCEQNLNHDAMYWYRQDPGQGLRLIYYSQIVNDFQKGDIAEGYSVSREKKESFPLTVTSAQKNPTAFYLCASSSRTGNSNQPQHFGDGTRLSIL.

The J gene is TRBJ2-3, the V gene TRBV4-3; D remains ambiguous. The CDR3 sequence is 13 residues long. CDR1 LGHNA and CDR2 YSLEER come from the germline V gene. Trimming stripped 0 bases from V and 2 bases from J, with 3 bases between. The CDR3 DNA reads TGCGCCAGCAGCCAAGACAACACAGATACGCAGTATTTT. The encoded protein is CASSQDNTDTQYF.

This chain uses TRBV5-7 with TRBJ1-4; tentatively, D is TRBD1 (6 bases). TRBV5-7 is classed as an ORF, of uncertain function. CDR3 length equals 16 residues. Trimming shortened V by 5 bases and J by 4 bases, and 18 bases separated the two germline ends. The CDR3 here is CASSPRVGADNEKLFF. Here the CDR3 DNA reads TGTGCCAGCAGTCCTAGAGTGGGGGCGGATAATGAAAAACTGTTTTTT.

The J gene is TRBJ2-7, the V gene TRBV19, with 7 bases identical to TRBD1. Germline assignment: CDR1 LNHDA and CDR2 SQIVND (reference sequence). V was clipped by 5 bases and J by 2 bases; unmatched bases: 6. The CDR3 spans 14 residues. The CDR3: CASSGPGTAYEQYF. The DNA of the CDR3 is TGTGCCAGTAGTGGGCCCGGGACAGCCTACGAGCAGTACTTC.